Sequencing of this T cell receptor beta chain was carried out in a study of cytomegalovirus exposure and HLA in healthy donors. Study-wide background: In an earlier analysis, around 100 million unique TCR beta sequences were found from some 200 million T cells. Study-wide findings and caveats: Common viral pathogens (according to a later analysis) appeared linked to several of the most significant clusters.

The donors, nominally healthy at sampling, likely had unrecorded immune exposures. The length of the CDR3 is 11 residues. The V gene lost 1 base and the J gene lost 10 bases, with 6 bases spanning the gap. Germline loops: CDR1 SEHNR, CDR2 FQNEAQ (reference sequence). This PCR relied on a set of 60 Vbeta primers and 13 Jbeta primers. In the original processing: Later analysis identified tens of millions of unique TCR beta chains, around 10 million shared. The table came from immunoSEQ multiplex PCR; TCRdb's copy has only in-frame clones and leaves some out. V and J calls and clone size are those listed in that table; D and trimming were worked out from the DNA. Of almost 200,000 clones detected, roughly 80% appear once; the ten largest clones hold 0.39%. Comments on this clone: What it binds is unknown.

The clonotype originates from a male donor in good health and CMV-seropositive. The chain employs TRBV7-9 and TRBJ2-3; TRBD2 is a possible D gene (5 bases). Sequenced: PBMCs. The CDR3 region has the DNA TGTGCCAGCAGCTTAGGGGGAGCGCAGTATTTT. Encoded protein: CASSLGGAQYF.